This T cell receptor beta chain was captured in a study of molecular identifiers for immune sequencing clone quantification. Study as a whole: Replicates involved a five-way split of RNA from about 19,000 or 110,000 naive CD8 cells, with sequencing of four.

Sorting isolated naive CD8 T cells as CD8+CD4-CCR7+CD45RA+ events. Details on this clonotype: What it binds is not known.

V was trimmed by 4 bases and J by 6 bases, leaving 10 bases between them. The germline gives CDR1 SGHDN, CDR2 FVKESK. The CDR3 runs to 12 residues. TCRdb analysed the PCR reads with MiXCR anew, one entry per CDR3 protein. There are hundreds of thousands of distinct CDR3 sequences in the sample; about 25% occur only once, and around 0.78% lies in the top ten. Study observations and caveats: Over 99% of effector molecules, yet under 1% of naive-cell molecules, were held by clones above 20 RNA copies. Spiked Jurkat TCR RNA from one cell was reportedly detectable among some 930,000 naive cells.

The origin of this receptor is a human donor in good health. Some libraries in this study had Jurkat cell RNA spiked in. Sequenced sample: naive CD8+ T cells from blood, with Jurkat cell RNA spiked in. Subset in this sample: FACS-sorted CD8+CD4-CCR7+CD45RA+ naive T cells. The chain couples TRBV14 to TRBJ2-7; D is undetermined. CDR3 residues: CASSLIGVEQYF. The CDR3 DNA follows: TGTGCCAGCAGCCTGATTGGGGTCGAGCAGTACTTC.